The sequence of this T cell receptor beta chain was determined in a study of control samples from healthy donors and cancer patients. Sequencing used immunoSEQ multiplex PCR; TCRdb keeps in-frame clones, though not all of them. The sample lists about 120,000 clones; about 93% were seen once. V lost 4 bases, J lost 4 bases, and 20 bases lay in between. Germline V gene sequence: CDR1 SGHRS, CDR2 YFSETQ. There are 16 residues in the CDR3. The chain uses TRBV5-1 and TRBJ1-2, with D perhaps matching TRBD1 (6 bases). The TCR originated in a man aged 30-40 years in good health. The sample consisted of blood. CDR3 protein: CASSSTGAGGSYGYTF. The CDR3 DNA follows: TGCGCCAGCAGCAGTACCGGGGCCGGGGGCAGCTATGGCTACACCTTC.